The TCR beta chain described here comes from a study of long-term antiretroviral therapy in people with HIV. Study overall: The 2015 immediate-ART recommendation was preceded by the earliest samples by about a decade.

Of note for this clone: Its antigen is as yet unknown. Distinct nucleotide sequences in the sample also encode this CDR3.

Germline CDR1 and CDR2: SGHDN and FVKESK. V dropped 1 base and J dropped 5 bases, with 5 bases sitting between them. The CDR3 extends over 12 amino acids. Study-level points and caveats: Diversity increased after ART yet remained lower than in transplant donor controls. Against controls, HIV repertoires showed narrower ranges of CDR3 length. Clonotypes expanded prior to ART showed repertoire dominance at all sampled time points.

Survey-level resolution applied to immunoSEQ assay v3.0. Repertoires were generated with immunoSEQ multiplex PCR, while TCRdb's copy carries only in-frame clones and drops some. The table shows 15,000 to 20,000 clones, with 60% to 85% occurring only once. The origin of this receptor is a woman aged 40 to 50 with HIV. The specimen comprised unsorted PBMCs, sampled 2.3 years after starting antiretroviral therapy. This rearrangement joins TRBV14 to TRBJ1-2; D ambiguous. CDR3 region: CASSQAGYGYTF. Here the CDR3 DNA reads TGTGCCAGCAGCCAAGCTGGGTATGGCTACACCTTC.